Below, one T cell receptor (beta chain) is given with its context. As yet, its antigen is unknown. The authors ran a second PCR of about 6 to 11 cycles using a sample-barcoded 5' primer and a J-beta primer mix. Via MiXCR, TCRdb re-called the 5' RACE reads, giving one row per CDR3 protein. The sample contains approximately 400,000 distinct CDR3 sequences, 45% to 65% of which appear only once. This entry belongs to a study of blood T cells in healthy people across ages. Notes on the study in general: Diversity was higher, and naive CD4+ cells more numerous, in long-lived donors than in aged donors. In older individuals, TCR beta diversity per million T cells was lower, falling roughly linearly with age. A strong correlation between TCR beta diversity and naive T cell percentage was seen.

Donors were systemically healthy Caucasian individuals from Russia aged roughly 6 to 95 years. The sequencing input was blood. The origin of this receptor is a man in his fifties or sixties in good health.

CDR3 in DNA: TGCAGTGCCCCCCCATGGGGGACTAGCCCTCTGAAGACCCAGTACTTC. Translation: CSAPPWGTSPLKTQYF. This chain joins TRBV20-1 and TRBJ2-5; 9 bases line up with TRBD2. Per germline, CDR1 DFQATT and CDR2 SNEGSKA (reference sequence). The V segment lost 6 bases and the J segment 6 bases; nucleotides outside the gene matches: 17. The CDR3 has 16 amino acids.